These 4 T cell receptor beta chains originate from one sample sequenced in a study of blood T cell repertoires in COVID-19. Libraries were prepared by immunoSEQ multiplex PCR; TCRdb keeps only in-frame clonotypes and omits some of them. The sample consists of 60,000 to 80,000 clones, less than 90% of them appearing once. Sequenced: peripheral blood. These receptors were taken from a man aged 50 to 59 with active COVID-19.

This clone was observed a handful of times. V is TRBV9 and J is TRBJ1-6; D remains unclear. The CDR3 extends over 13 amino acids. The V and J ends lost 0 bases and 8 bases respectively, with 6 bases between them. The germline gives CDR1 SGDLS, CDR2 YYNGEE. The DNA for the CDR3 is TGTGCCAGCAGCGTAGTTCCGGATTCACCCCTCCACTTT. Its protein is CASSVVPDSPLHF.

The CDR3 reads CASSYGTSGSNEQFF. The CDR3, as DNA: TGTGCCAGCAGTTACGGGACTAGCGGAAGTAATGAGCAGTTCTTC. The chain links TRBV6-5 to TRBJ2-1; 11 positions match TRBD2. V was pared by 2 bases and J by 7 bases, with 4 bases of the junction left unmatched. This CDR3 contains 15 residues. Germline V gene lookup returns CDR1 MNHEY and CDR2 SVGAGI.

This chain uses TRBV29-1 with TRBJ1-4; D gene ambiguous. CDR1 is SQVTM and CDR2 is ANQGSEA in the germline V gene. V was shortened by 7 bases and J by 10 bases, with 13 bases between the two germline ends. The CDR3 length is 11 residues. CDR3 in amino acids: CSGLFLGKLFF. CDR3 DNA: TGCAGCGGACTCTTTTTGGGAAAACTGTTTTTT.

This chain links TRBV2 with TRBJ2-1; 8 bases line up with TRBD2. CDR1 SNHLY and CDR2 FYNNEI come from the germline V gene. V shed 4 bases and J 0 bases; nucleotides not matched to a gene: 2. The CDR3 runs to 15 residues. CDR3 sequence reads: CASSGGTSSYNEQFF. The CDR3 DNA reads TGTGCCAGCAGTGGGGGGACTAGCTCCTACAATGAGCAGTTCTTC.